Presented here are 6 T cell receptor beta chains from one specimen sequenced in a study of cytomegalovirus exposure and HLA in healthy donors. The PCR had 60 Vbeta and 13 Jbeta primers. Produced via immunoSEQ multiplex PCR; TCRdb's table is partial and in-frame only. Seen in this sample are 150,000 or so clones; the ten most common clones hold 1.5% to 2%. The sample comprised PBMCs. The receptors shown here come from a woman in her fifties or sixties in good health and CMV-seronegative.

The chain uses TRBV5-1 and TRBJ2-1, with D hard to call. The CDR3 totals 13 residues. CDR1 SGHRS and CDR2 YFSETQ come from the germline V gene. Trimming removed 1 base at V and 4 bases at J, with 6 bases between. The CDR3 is CASSLPSYNEQFF. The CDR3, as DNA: TGCGCCAGCAGCTTGCCCTCGTACAATGAGCAGTTCTTC.

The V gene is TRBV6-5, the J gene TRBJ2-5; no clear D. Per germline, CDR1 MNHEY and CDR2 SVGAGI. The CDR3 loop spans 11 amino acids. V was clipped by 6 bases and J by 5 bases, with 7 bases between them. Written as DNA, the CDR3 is TGTGCCAGCAGACGCGGTGAGACCCAGTACTTC. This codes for CASRRGETQYF.

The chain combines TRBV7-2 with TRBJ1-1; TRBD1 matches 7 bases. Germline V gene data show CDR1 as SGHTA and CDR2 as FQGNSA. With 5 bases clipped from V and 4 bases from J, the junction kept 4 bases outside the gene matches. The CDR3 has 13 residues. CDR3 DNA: TGTGCCAGCAGCCTAAACAGGGGCACTGAAGCTTTCTTT. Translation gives CASSLNRGTEAFF.

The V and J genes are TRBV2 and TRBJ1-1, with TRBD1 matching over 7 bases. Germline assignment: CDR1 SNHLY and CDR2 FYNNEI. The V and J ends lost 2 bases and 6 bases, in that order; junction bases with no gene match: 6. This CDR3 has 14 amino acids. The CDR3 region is CASSETTGEAEAFF. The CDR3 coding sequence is TGTGCCAGCAGTGAAACCACAGGGGAAGCTGAAGCTTTCTTT.

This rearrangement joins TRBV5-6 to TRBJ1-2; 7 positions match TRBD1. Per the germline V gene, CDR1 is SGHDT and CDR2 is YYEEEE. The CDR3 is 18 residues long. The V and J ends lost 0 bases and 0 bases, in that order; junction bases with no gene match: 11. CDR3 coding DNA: TGTGCCAGCAGCTTGGGACAGGGCGTCGGGTTAGCTAACTATGGCTACACCTTC. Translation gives CASSLGQGVGLANYGYTF.

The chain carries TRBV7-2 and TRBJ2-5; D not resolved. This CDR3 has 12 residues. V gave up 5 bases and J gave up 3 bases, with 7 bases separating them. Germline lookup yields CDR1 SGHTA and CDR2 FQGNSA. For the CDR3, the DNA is TGTGCCAGCAGCATACTTGAAGAGACCCAGTACTTC. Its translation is CASSILEETQYF.